A selection of T cell receptor beta chains follows, all from one sample in a study of blood T cell repertoires in COVID-19. The method was immunoSEQ multiplex PCR; TCRdb's version includes in-frame clones alone and lacks a portion of them. The repertoire holds about 120,000 clones, with around three quarters as singletons. Sequencing used peripheral blood. These receptors all stem from a woman older than 75 with acute or convalescent COVID-19. Each CDR3 is given with its conserved first and last residue. Fields, in order: V gene, CDR3 length, CDR3 protein.

TRBV28,15,CASSSWTDSGNTIYF
TRBV12-3/TRBV12-4,13,CASSINRAGEAFF
TRBV2,11,CASGQGDEQYF
TRBV3-1/TRBV3-2,13,CASRKTGNTEAFF
TRBV11-1,13,CASSQDWADEQYF
TRBV6-6,14,CASSRQGGNTEAFF
TRBV4-2,15,CASSLPGQGNYGYTF
TRBV3-1/TRBV3-2,17,CASSPATGGGITDTQYF
TRBV30,14,CAWDRRGLNTEAFF
TRBV30,14,CAWSLLGARETQYF
TRBV6-6,15,CASSYSEGAGTEAFF
TRBV4-3,16,CASSQDLGESNQPQHF
TRBV18,16,CASSRLAGVRSHEQYF
TRBV6-1,16,CASSEALLPPSNEQFF
TRBV5-1,15,CASSLDGTIGETQYF
TRBV4-2,13,CASSQVMNTEAFF
TRBV19,14,CASSTGEITDTQYF
TRBV7-3,14,CASSLRTGGETQYF
TRBV19,15,CASSSSGTGIGNLFF
TRBV19,15,CASSPIDRGNSPLHF
TRBV7-9,15,CASSRQGAAEDTQYF
TRBV2,14,CASRWDRGNSPLHF
TRBV7-9,12,CASSLASNEQFF
TRBV19,13,CASSMLVRAEAFF
TRBV2,15,CASSAAAGGVQPQHF
TRBV11-3,16,CASSPSGTALTDTQYF
TRBV29-1,13,CSAPDSLPSGYTF
TRBV5-1,14,CASSPGQGNEKLFF
TRBV10-3,14,CAIRLGVGTDTQYF
TRBV6-1,17,CASSAAGGPILGETQYF
TRBV6-2/TRBV6-3,18,CASSYGDRVGLSEDTQYF
TRBV10-3,14,CAISLTGGNYGYTF
TRBV19,14,CASLGQPLYNEQFF
TRBV2,13,CASCLTGGTEAFF
TRBV3-1/TRBV3-2,15,CASSPQAGSYNEQFF
TRBV23-1,14,CASSRKRRYNEQFF
TRBV6-5,13,CASRRTGDYEQYF
TRBV15,16,CATSRLLGTTKNIQYF
TRBV18,15,CASSVNTGYDSPLHF
TRBV7-2,15,CASSPGQGWAGELFF
TRBV3-1/TRBV3-2,15,CASSQVVIENEKLFF
TRBV18,17,CASSPGPLQGVPRTQYF
TRBV3-1/TRBV3-2,14,CASSQGATSYEQYF
TRBV6-1,13,CASSEGGGGGYTF
TRBV3-1/TRBV3-2,13,CASSQFQGSPLHF
TRBV21-1,13,CAPSRESSYEQYF
TRBV5-4,17,CASSWEGAGARTDTQYF